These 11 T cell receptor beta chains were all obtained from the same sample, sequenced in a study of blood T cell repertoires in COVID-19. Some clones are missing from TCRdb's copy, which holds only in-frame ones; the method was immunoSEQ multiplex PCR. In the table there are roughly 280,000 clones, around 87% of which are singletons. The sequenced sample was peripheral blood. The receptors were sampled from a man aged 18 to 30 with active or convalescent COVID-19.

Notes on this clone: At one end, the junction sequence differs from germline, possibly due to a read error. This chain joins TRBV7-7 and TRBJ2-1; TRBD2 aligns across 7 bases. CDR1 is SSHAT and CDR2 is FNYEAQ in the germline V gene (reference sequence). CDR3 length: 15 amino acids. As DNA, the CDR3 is TGTGCTAGCAGCCCCCCCGGGACTACCACAGCTGAGCAGTTCTTC. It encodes CASSPPGTTTAEQFF.

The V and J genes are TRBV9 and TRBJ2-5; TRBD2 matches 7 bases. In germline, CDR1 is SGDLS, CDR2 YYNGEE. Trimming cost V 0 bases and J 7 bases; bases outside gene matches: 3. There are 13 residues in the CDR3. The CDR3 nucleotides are TGTGCCAGCAGCGTAGGGGCTAGCGGGACCCAGTACTTC. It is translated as CASSVGASGTQYF.

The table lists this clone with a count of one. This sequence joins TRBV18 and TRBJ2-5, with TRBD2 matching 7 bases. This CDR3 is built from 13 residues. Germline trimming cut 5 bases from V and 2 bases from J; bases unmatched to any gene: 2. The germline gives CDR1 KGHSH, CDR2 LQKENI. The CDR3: CASSSGVQETQYF. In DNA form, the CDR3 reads TGTGCCAGCTCAAGCGGGGTTCAAGAGACCCAGTACTTC.

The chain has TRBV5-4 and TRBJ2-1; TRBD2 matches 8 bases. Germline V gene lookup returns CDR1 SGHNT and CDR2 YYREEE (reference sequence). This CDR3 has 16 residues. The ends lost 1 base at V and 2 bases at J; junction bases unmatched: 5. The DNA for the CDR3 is TGTGCCAGCAGCTTGTGGACCGGGGGGGCCTACAATGAGCAGTTCTTC. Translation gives CASSLWTGGAYNEQFF.

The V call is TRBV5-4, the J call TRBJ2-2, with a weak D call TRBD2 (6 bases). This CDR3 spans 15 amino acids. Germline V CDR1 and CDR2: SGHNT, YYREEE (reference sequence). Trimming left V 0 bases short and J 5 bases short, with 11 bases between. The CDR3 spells CASSLDREFTGELFF. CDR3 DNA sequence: TGTGCCAGCAGCTTGGACCGGGAGTTTACCGGGGAGCTGTTTTTT. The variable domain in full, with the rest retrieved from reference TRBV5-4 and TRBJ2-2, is ETGVTQSPTHLIKTRGQQVTLRCSSQSGHNTVSWYQQALGQGPQFIFQYYREEENGRGNFPPRFSGLQFPNYSSELNVNALELDDSALYLCASSLDREFTGELFFGEGSRLTVL.

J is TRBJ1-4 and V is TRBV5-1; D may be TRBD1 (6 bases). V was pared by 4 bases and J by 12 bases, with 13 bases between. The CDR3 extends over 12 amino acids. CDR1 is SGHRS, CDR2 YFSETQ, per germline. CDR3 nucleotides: TGCGCCAGCAGCGCCCAGGGGTCAGAACTGTTTTTT. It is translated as CASSAQGSELFF.

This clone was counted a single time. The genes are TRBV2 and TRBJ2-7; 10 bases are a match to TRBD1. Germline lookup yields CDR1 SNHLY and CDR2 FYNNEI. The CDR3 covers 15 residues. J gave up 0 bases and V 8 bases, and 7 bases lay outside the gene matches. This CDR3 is CASWKDRGSSYEQYF. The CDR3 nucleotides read TGTGCCAGCTGGAAGGACAGGGGGAGCTCCTACGAGCAGTACTTC.

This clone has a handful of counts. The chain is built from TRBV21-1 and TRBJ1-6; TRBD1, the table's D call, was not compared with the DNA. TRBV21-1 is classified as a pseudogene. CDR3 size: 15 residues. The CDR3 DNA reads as TGTGCCAGCAGCACGAGACAGCTCAAGAATTCACCCCTCCACTTT. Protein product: CASSTRQLKNSPLHF.

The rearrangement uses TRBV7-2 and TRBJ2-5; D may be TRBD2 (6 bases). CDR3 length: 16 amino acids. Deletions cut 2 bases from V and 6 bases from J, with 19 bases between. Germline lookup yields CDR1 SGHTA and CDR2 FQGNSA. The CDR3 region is CASSLRTSGGAQTQYF. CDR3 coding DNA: TGTGCCAGCAGCTTAAGAACCTCAGGCGGGGCGCAGACCCAGTACTTC. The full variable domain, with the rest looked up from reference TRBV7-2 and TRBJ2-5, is GAGVSQSPSNKVTEKGKDVELRCDPISGHTALYWYRQSLGQGLEFLIYFQGNSAPDKSGLPSDRFSAERTGGSVSTLTIQRTQQEDSAVYLCASSLRTSGGAQTQYFGPGTRLLVL.

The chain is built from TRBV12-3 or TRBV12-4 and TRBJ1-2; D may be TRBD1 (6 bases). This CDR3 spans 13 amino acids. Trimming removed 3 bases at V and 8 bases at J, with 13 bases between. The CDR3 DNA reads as TGTGCCAGCAGTTTGTCGACAGGTGTCGGCTACACCTTC. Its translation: CASSLSTGVGYTF.

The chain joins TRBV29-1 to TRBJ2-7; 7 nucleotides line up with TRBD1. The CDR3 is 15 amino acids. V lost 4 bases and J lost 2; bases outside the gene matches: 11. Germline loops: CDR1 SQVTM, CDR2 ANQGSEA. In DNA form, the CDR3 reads TGCAGCGTTGGGGGGACAGAACAGGCGGCCTACGAGCAGTACTTC. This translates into CSVGGTEQAAYEQYF.